The clone carrying this TCR beta chain showed up just once. Germline CDR1 reads SQVTM; CDR2 reads ANQGSEA. Trimming pared 8 bases from V and 3 bases from J, leaving 14 bases between. The CDR3 totals 12 residues. Specified time point: after neoadjuvant nivolumab, at surgical resection. Patients were newly diagnosed with stage II-IVA oral cavity squamous cell carcinoma without prior systemic or radiation treatment. Sequenced by immunoSEQ multiplex PCR; TCRdb stores in-frame clones only, minus some. The data contain 63,000 or so clones, 70% to 90% of them singletons. These data are taken from a study of neoadjuvant anti-PD-1 for oral cavity cancer. Across the study: Nivolumab at 3 mg/kg was mostly given biweekly, three to four doses, pre-surgery.

The chain joins TRBV29-1 to TRBJ2-7, with D unclear. The sample consisted of PBMCs, taken after nivolumab (anti-PD-1) treatment. The receptor comes from a person between 40 and 79 years old with oral cavity squamous cell carcinoma. The CDR3 DNA reads TGCAGCCCCCGGGCCCGGTGCTACGAGCAGTACTTC. Translation: CSPRARCYEQYF.